Below, 25 T cell receptor beta chains from the same sample are listed, as sequenced in a study of CD8 T cell repertoires and HIV-1 epitope variants. The antigens these receptors bind are not known. This table comes from immunoSEQ multiplex PCR, and its TCRdb copy is limited to in-frame clones, with some not included. The sample lists over 5,000 clones, under 70% occurring once. Sequencing was performed on cultured CD8+ T cells derived from PBMCs. All receptors come from a male donor with HIV.

This chain joins TRBV6-5 and TRBJ2-1, with 8 positions matching TRBD2. Germline CDR1 is MNHEY and CDR2 is SVGAGI. The CDR3 spans 12 residues. V lost 6 bases and J lost 12; bases outside the gene matches: 7. The CDR3 DNA follows: TGTGCCAGCAGAGAGCGGGAGCTCGGGCAGTTCTTC. Translating it yields CASRERELGQFF.

This chain connects TRBV5-6 to TRBJ1-2, with D unresolved. The CDR3 extends over 14 amino acids. CDR1 is SGHDT and CDR2 is YYEEEE in the germline V gene. V was shortened by 5 bases and J by 3 bases, with 14 bases between the two germline ends. This chain's CDR3 is CASRPTAAYYGYTF. The DNA for the CDR3 is TGTGCCAGCAGACCTACGGCGGCGTACTATGGCTACACCTTC.

The chain joins TRBV27 to TRBJ2-5; D perhaps matches TRBD2 (5 bases). The V end was cut by 6 bases, the J end by 2 bases, with 16 bases between. The germline V gene encodes CDR1 MNHEY and CDR2 SMNVEV (reference sequence). The CDR3 runs to 15 residues. The CDR3 spells CASSSAGIDQETQYF. The CDR3 region has the DNA TGTGCCAGCAGCTCCGCCGGGATAGATCAAGAGACCCAGTACTTC.

This clone was recorded a few times. The chain has TRBV19 and TRBJ1-5, with D possibly matching TRBD1 (5 bases). The CDR3 is made up of 12 amino acids. Trimming cost V 6 bases and J 5 bases, with 8 bases left between them. Germline V CDR1 and CDR2: LNHDA, SQIVND (reference sequence). The CDR3: CASRSGDQPQHF. The CDR3 bases are TGTGCCAGTAGATCGGGGGATCAGCCCCAGCATTTT.

This clone has just one count. The rearrangement joins TRBV21-1 to TRBJ2-1. TRBV21-1 represents a pseudogene. This CDR3 is 16 amino acids long. CDR3 DNA: TGTGCCAGCAGTACTGGAACAAAGCCCCCCTACAATGAGCAGTTCTTC. It specifies CASSTGTKPPYNEQFF.

The chain employs TRBV11-2 and TRBJ2-6, with TRBD2 matching over 10 bases. Per germline, CDR1 SGHAT and CDR2 FQNNGV. V shed 7 bases and J 0 bases; nucleotides not matched to a gene: 6. The CDR3 is made up of 17 amino acids. CDR3 loop: CASKTSGAISGANVLTF. In DNA form, the CDR3 reads TGTGCCAGCAAAACTAGCGGGGCTATCTCTGGGGCCAACGTCCTGACTTTC.

This sequence joins TRBV7-2 and TRBJ1-2; the D is unclear. Trimming removed 5 bases from V and 7 bases from J, with 14 bases in between. The CDR3 is 13 amino acids. Germline CDR1 and CDR2: SGHTA and FQGNSA. The chain's CDR3 is CASSPPGLTGYTF. CDR3 in DNA: TGTGCCAGCAGCCCGCCGGGTTTGACTGGCTACACCTTC.

The J gene is TRBJ2-3, the V gene TRBV29-1; 7 bases are a match to TRBD1. Germline V gene lookup returns CDR1 SQVTM and CDR2 ANQGSEA. The length of the CDR3 is 14 residues. Unmatched junction bases numbered 9, after V lost 4 bases and J lost 5 bases. CDR3 sequence: CSVVGGREKDTQYF. In nucleotides, the CDR3 is TGCAGCGTTGTAGGGGGCAGGGAAAAAGATACGCAGTATTTT.

This chain joins TRBV9 and TRBJ1-2, with TRBD1 matching over 11 bases. The V gene's germline CDR1 is SGDLS and CDR2 YYNGEE. CDR3 length: 16 amino acids. Trimming took 4 bases from V and 1 from J; bases not matched to a gene: 6. The CDR3 loop is CASSPPGTGGNYGYTF. DNA for the CDR3: TGTGCCAGCAGCCCCCCGGGGACAGGGGGTAACTATGGCTACACCTTC.

The chain carries TRBV30 and TRBJ2-1; 8 nucleotides align to TRBD2. Unmatched junction bases numbered 4, after V lost 2 bases and J lost 4 bases. Germline V CDR1 and CDR2: GTSNPN, SVGIG (reference sequence). The CDR3 length is 14 residues. The chain's CDR3 is CAWSRSGVYNEQFF. The CDR3 DNA is TGTGCCTGGAGTCGTAGCGGGGTTTACAATGAGCAGTTCTTC.

This clone is a singleton in its sample. This chain uses TRBV4-2 with TRBJ2-7; D is possibly TRBD2 (6 bases). The V gene lost 5 bases and the J gene lost 6 bases, with 11 bases spanning the gap. The CDR3 runs 12 residues. Germline-derived CDR1 and CDR2 are LGHNA and YNFKEQ. CDR3 sequence: CASSLRAGEQYF. CDR3 coding DNA: TGTGCCAGCAGCTTACGAGCGGGCGAGCAGTACTTC.

This clone has a single count. The chain joins TRBV10-1 to TRBJ1-3; weak D call: TRBD1 (6 bases). Trimming took 0 bases from V and 2 from J, leaving 11 bases between them. The CDR3 is 16 residues long. Germline values: CDR1 WNHNN, CDR2 SYGVQD (reference sequence). As DNA, the CDR3 is TGCGCCAGCAGTGAGTCGACCGGGGGCACTGGAAACACCATATATTTT. Translation gives CASSESTGGTGNTIYF.

This chain connects TRBV5-1 to TRBJ2-7; 7 bases match TRBD1. The CDR3 is made up of 15 amino acids. The V gene end was trimmed by 0 bases and the J gene end by 0 bases; junction bases not matched to a gene: 3. From germline, CDR1 is SGHRS and CDR2 YFSETQ. CDR3 sequence (DNA): TGCGCCAGCAGCTTGGTCGGGGACAGCTCCTACGAGCAGTACTTC. It translates to CASSLVGDSSYEQYF.

In DNA, the CDR3 is TGTGCCATCAGTGAGTCGGGAAGCGGGGGGGCCTCGGGCAAAAACATTCAGTACTTC. Protein sequence: CAISESGSGGASGKNIQYF. This sequence joins TRBV10-3 and TRBJ2-4; 10 nucleotides align to TRBD2. CDR1 and CDR2 from the germline V gene are ENHRY and SYGVKD. Trimming took 0 bases from V and 3 from J; bases not matched to a gene: 11. The CDR3 is 19 amino acids.

The rearrangement joins TRBV4-1 to TRBJ2-7; D may correspond to TRBD1 or TRBD2 (5 bases each). The CDR3 length is 14 residues. With 4 bases removed from V and 0 bases from J, the gap between germline ends came to 10 bases. CDR1 MGHRA and CDR2 YSYEKL come from the germline V gene. Written as DNA, the CDR3 is TGCGCCAGCAGCCCCTCGGGGCTCTCCTACGAGCAGTACTTC. Encoded protein: CASSPSGLSYEQYF.

This chain links TRBV28 with TRBJ1-5; D might be TRBD1 (6 bases). CDR3 length equals 12 residues. V was cut by 6 bases and J by 7 bases, with 10 bases left in between. From germline, CDR1 is MDHEN and CDR2 SYDVKM. CDR3 amino acids: CASSRGRQPQHF. CDR3 sequence (DNA): TGTGCCAGCAGCAGGGGACGACAGCCCCAGCATTTT.

The chain employs TRBV6-9 and TRBJ2-7; TRBD1 aligns across 9 bases. The CDR3 loop spans 14 amino acids. Trimming at V came to 6 bases and at J to 0 bases, leaving 3 bases not matched to a gene. Germline CDR1 and CDR2: MNHGY and SVAAGI. CDR3 bases: TGTGCCAGCAGACAGGGGGCTTCCTCCTACGAGCAGTACTTC. Translation: CASRQGASSYEQYF.

The chain has TRBV9 and TRBJ1-4, with D perhaps TRBD1 (5 bases). The V end was cut by 0 bases, the J end by 8 bases, with 17 bases between. CDR1 SGDLS and CDR2 YYNGEE come from the germline V gene. The CDR3 spans 16 residues. CDR3 DNA sequence: TGTGCCAGCAGCGTAGCTGGGGCAACAATAGGAGAAAAACTGTTTTTT. This translates into CASSVAGATIGEKLFF.

The chain carries TRBV5-6 and TRBJ2-5; possibly TRBD1 or TRBD2 for D (7 bases each). Trimming shortened V by 4 bases and J by 5 bases, and 18 bases separated the two germline ends. The CDR3 consists of 15 residues. Germline-derived CDR1 and CDR2 are SGHDT and YYEEEE. DNA for the CDR3: TGTGCCAGCAGCCCGGGGAGGGGGCTGGGGGAGACCCAGTACTTC. It yields the protein CASSPGRGLGETQYF.

The V and J genes are TRBV10-3 and TRBJ2-2, with TRBD2 identical over 10 bases. This CDR3 has 15 amino acids. Germline CDR1 and CDR2: ENHRY and SYGVKD. J gave up 7 bases and V 3 bases, and 5 bases lay outside the gene matches. The CDR3 DNA reads as TGTGCCATCAGTGAACCGACTAGCGGGCTCGGGGAGCTGTTTTTT. Its protein is CAISEPTSGLGELFF.

This clone appeared a few times. The chain recombines TRBV29-1 with TRBJ1-2; 8 nucleotides align to TRBD1. Unmatched junction bases numbered 5, after V lost 3 bases and J lost 2 bases. The CDR3 totals 14 residues. Germline V gives CDR1 SQVTM, CDR2 ANQGSEA. The CDR3 DNA reads as TGCAGCGTTGAGTGGCAGGGGGCAAACTATGGCTACACCTTC. It translates to CSVEWQGANYGYTF. Full variable domain (rest looked up from reference TRBV29-1 and TRBJ1-2): SAVISQKPSRDICQRGTSLTIQCQVDSQVTMMFWYRQQPGQSLTLIATANQGSEATYESGFVIDKFPISRPNLTFSTLTVSNMSPEDSSIYLCSVEWQGANYGYTFGSGTRLTVV.

This clone was seen a handful of times. The gene calls are TRBV28 and TRBJ2-7; either TRBD1 or TRBD2 may supply D (5 bases each). CDR3 length: 14 residues. The V and J ends lost 1 base and 5 bases respectively, with 12 bases between them. Germline V gene sequence: CDR1 MDHEN, CDR2 SYDVKM. DNA for the CDR3: TGTGCCAGCAGTTTATATGGGGGTACCCACGAGCAGTACTTC. Protein sequence: CASSLYGGTHEQYF.

The chain couples TRBV30 to TRBJ1-4; D gene unclear. This CDR3 region has 14 residues. CDR1 is GTSNPN, CDR2 SVGIG, per germline (reference sequence). V lost 4 bases to trimming and J lost 8 bases, with 17 bases between them. CDR3 in DNA: TGTGCCTGGAAAGAAGGGTGGCAGGCCGAAAAACTGTTTTTT. Protein: CAWKEGWQAEKLFF.

The genes are TRBV18 and TRBJ2-2; perhaps TRBD2 as D (5 bases). The CDR3 runs 15 residues. From germline, CDR1 is KGHSH and CDR2 LQKENI. V shed 6 bases and J shed 4 bases, with 15 bases lying between them. CDR3 DNA: TGTGCCAGCTCGCCCGGATTACTAGTCACCGGGGAGCTGTTTTTT. Amino acid sequence: CASSPGLLVTGELFF.

This clone was counted once. The gene calls are TRBV5-4 and TRBJ2-1, with 7 bases lining up with TRBD2. After removal of 4 bases from V and 7 bases from J, the junction contained 5 bases not matched to a gene. CDR3 length: 13 amino acids. Germline CDR1 and CDR2: SGHNT and YYREEE (reference sequence). CDR3 DNA sequence: TGTGCCAGCAGCCGCAGAGCGGGAAATGAGCAGTTCTTC. This gives the protein CASSRRAGNEQFF.